The clone carrying this TCR beta chain occurred once. The identical CDR3 is also encoded by other nucleotide sequences in the sample. Clones were read by immunoSEQ multiplex PCR, and TCRdb kept only the in-frame ones, dropping some. The sample lists tens of thousands of clones; less than 95% were seen once. The data were obtained in a study of control samples from healthy donors and cancer patients. CDR3 size: 14 residues. Germline V gene data show CDR1 as LNHDA and CDR2 as SQIVND (reference sequence). Trimming removed 1 base at V and 4 bases at J, with 10 bases between. This receptor was identified in a middle-aged woman with head and neck cancer. Sequencing was carried out using PBMCs. This sequence joins TRBV19 and TRBJ1-2; possibly TRBD1 for D (5 bases). CDR3 nucleotide sequence: TGTGCCAGTAGTATAGGGGGCGGAGGCTATGGCTACACCTTC. This sequence encodes CASSIGGGGYGYTF.